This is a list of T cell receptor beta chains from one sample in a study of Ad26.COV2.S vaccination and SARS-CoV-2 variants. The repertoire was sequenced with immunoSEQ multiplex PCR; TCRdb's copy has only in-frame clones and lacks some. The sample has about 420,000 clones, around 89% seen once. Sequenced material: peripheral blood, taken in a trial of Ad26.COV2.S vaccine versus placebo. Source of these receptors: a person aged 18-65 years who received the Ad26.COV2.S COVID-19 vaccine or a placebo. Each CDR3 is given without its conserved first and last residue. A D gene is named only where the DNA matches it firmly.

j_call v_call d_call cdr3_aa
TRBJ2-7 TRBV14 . ASSQGVRGSEQY
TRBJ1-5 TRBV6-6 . ASRQFRQGNNQPQH
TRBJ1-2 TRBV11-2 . ASSLVVLDNYGYT
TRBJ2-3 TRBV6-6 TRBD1 ASSPGTASTDTQY
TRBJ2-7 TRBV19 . ASSEGLPLEQY
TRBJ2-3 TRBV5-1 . ASVPGGGGRKDTQY
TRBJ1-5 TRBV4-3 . ASSQDLGNQPQH
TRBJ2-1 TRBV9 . ASSGPLAVGFSSYNEQF
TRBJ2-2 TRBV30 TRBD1 AWSAGQGINTGELF
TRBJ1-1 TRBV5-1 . ASSLAFPGPGMNTEAF
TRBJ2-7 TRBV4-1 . ASSQGTGYEQY
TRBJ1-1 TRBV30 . AWNRGMNTEAF
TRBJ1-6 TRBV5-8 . ASSSGSRSPLH
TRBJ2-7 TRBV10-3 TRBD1 AISEDRGKNEQY
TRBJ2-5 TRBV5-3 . ARSLGTGQETQY
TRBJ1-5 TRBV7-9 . ASSPTGSNQPQH
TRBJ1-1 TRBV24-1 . ATSRDGTGTEAF